This T cell receptor (beta chain) was captured in a study of blood T cell repertoires in COVID-19. Background on the study: There were acute and convalescent COVID-19 samples, and they came from the United States, Italy and Spain. The cDNA or gDNA used as material had been derived from T cells, B-cell-depleted T cells, or PBMCs.

The authors' processing: Reference gene primer amplification in the assay estimated nucleated cell counts. TCRdb's table, derived via immunoSEQ multiplex PCR, lists solely in-frame clones and lacks some. For V, J and clone size, that table is used; D and trimming come from the DNA. The table includes 180,000 or so clones, approximately 85% detected once. This clonotype was sampled from a woman in her sixties or seventies with acute or convalescent COVID-19. The source material was peripheral blood.

DNA for the CDR3: TGCAGTGCTAGTGGGACTAGCGGGAGAAGGAATGAGCAGTTCTTC. Translated, it gives CSASGTSGRRNEQFF. The rearrangement joins TRBV20-1 to TRBJ2-1, with 14 bases aligning to TRBD2. Germline values: CDR1 DFQATT, CDR2 SNEGSKA (reference sequence). Losses at the gene ends were 3 bases for V and 7 bases for J; bases not matched to a gene: 5. The length of the CDR3 is 15 residues.